This TCR beta chain comes out of a study of vaccination effects on CD4 cells after COVID-19. TCRdb's table, derived via immunoSEQ multiplex PCR, lists solely in-frame clones and lacks some. The data contain some 68,000 clones, roughly 80% of them seen just once; the ten biggest clones take up 12%. This clone was observed a single time. Its antigen remains unidentified. In the ViraFEST assay, antigen-specific CD4+ clonotypes were identified by expansion after peptide-pool stimulation. CD4+ T cell isolation took place after 10 days of culture. Nucleocapsid antibody tests were negative, and the vaccine recipients had no prior SARS-CoV-2 infection. The ends lost 6 bases at V and 5 bases at J; junction bases unmatched: 3. Germline V CDR1 and CDR2: MNHEY, SMNVEV (reference sequence). This CDR3 has 12 residues.

The receptor's source is a human donor who received a COVID-19 vaccine. The rearrangement links TRBV27 to TRBJ1-1, with 7 bases fitting TRBD1. The sequences come from CD4+ T cells from PBMCs cultured with SARS-CoV-2 spike peptides, collected before COVID-19 vaccination. CDR3 DNA sequence: TGTGCCAGCAGCCTGACAGGGACTGAAGCTTTCTTT. It translates to CASSLTGTEAFF.